Below are 26 T cell receptor beta chains sequenced from a single sample in a study of regulatory T cells in long-lasting Graves disease. TCR beta libraries were built with iRepertoire HTBI primers and Arm-PCR of CDR3 regions. From the multiplex PCR reads, TCRdb called clonotypes with MiXCR, one entry per CDR3 protein. The sample lists approximately 540,000 distinct CDR3 sequences, more than 10% seen once, with 8.9% in the top ten. Time point defined: newly diagnosed GD, antithyroid drugs for less than 3 months. RNA from PBMCs was the source of the TCR library. The sample was also reused in another study, on T cells in Graves' hyperthyroidism and ophthalmopathy.

The source was peripheral blood mononuclear cells (PBMCs), collected at new diagnosis, from a patient treated with antithyroid drugs. These receptors originate from a woman aged 25 to 45 with Graves disease.

This clonotype was found many times. This chain links TRBV2 with TRBJ1-2; 10 nucleotides line up with TRBD1. The length of the CDR3 is 16 residues. The junction had 8 bases not matched to a gene; V was cut back by 7 bases and J by 0 bases. Per the germline V gene, CDR1 is SNHLY and CDR2 is FYNNEI. CDR3 nucleotides: TGTGCCAGCAAGAGACAGGGGGCCTCAGCTAACTATGGCTACACCTTC. It encodes CASKRQGASANYGYTF.

This clonotype was observed at least ten times. The rearrangement links TRBV7-2 to TRBJ2-3, with 15 nucleotides matching TRBD2. The CDR3 runs 17 residues. V was clipped by 5 bases and J by 5 bases; unmatched bases: 8. The germline V gene has CDR1 SGHTA and CDR2 FQGNSA. CDR3 in DNA: TGTGCCAGCAGCACTATTGCGGGACTAGCGGGAGGAGATACGCAGTATTTT. Translated, it gives CASSTIAGLAGGDTQYF. The whole variable domain, filled in from reference TRBV7-2 and TRBJ2-3, reads GAGVSQSPSNKVTEKGKDVELRCDPISGHTALYWYRQSLGQGLEFLIYFQGNSAPDKSGLPSDRFSAERTGGSVSTLTIQRTQQEDSAVYLCASSTIAGLAGGDTQYFGPGTRLTVL.

In its sample, this clonotype was seen many times. The chain carries TRBV6-1 and TRBJ1-2; D might be TRBD1 (6 bases). Trimming took off 1 base at V and 6 bases at J, with 15 bases between the two ends. In germline, CDR1 is MNHNS, CDR2 SASEGT. The CDR3 sequence is 15 residues long. CDR3 nucleotides: TGTGCCAGCAGTGAAGGGAACAGGGTCGCAGATGGCTACACCTTC. Its translation is CASSEGNRVADGYTF.

As concerns this clonotype: This may be a read error: a much more frequent sequence differs by one nucleotide. The chain recombines TRBV6-2 or TRBV6-3 with TRBJ2-3; 7 bases line up with TRBD1. V gave up 5 bases and J gave up 8 bases; unmatched junction bases: 16. This CDR3 is built from 16 residues. The germline CDR1 and CDR2 sequences are MNHEY and SVGEGT. CDR3 in DNA: TGTGCCAGCAGTGATTCGAGACAGGGAACCCATAGTACGCAGTATTTT. It translates to CASSDSRQGTHSTQYF.

This clonotype was recorded many times. V and J are TRBV11-2 and TRBJ2-5; 7 bases agree with TRBD1. CDR3 length equals 14 residues. Per germline, CDR1 SGHAT and CDR2 FQNNGV. With 4 bases clipped from V and 5 bases from J, the junction kept 7 bases outside the gene matches. CDR3 DNA sequence: TGTGCCAGCAGCTGGAACAGGGGTACTGAGACCCAGTACTTC. Its protein is CASSWNRGTETQYF. Filled out from reference TRBV11-2 and TRBJ2-5, the complete variable domain reads EAGVAQSPRYKIIEKRQSVAFWCNPISGHATLYWYQQILGQGPKLLIQFQNNGVVDDSQLPKDRFSAERLKGVDSTLKIQPAKLEDSAVYLCASSWNRGTETQYFGPGTRLLVL.

In its sample, this clonotype was seen many times. The gene calls are TRBV7-2 and TRBJ2-7; 8 bases line up with TRBD1. Germline CDR1 and CDR2: SGHTA and FQGNSA. This CDR3 has 15 residues. V lost 7 bases to trimming and J lost 3 bases; unmatched junction nucleotides: 11. DNA of the CDR3: TGTGCCAGCACCGTCGGGACAGGCGGCAACTACGAGCAGTACTTC. It specifies CASTVGTGGNYEQYF.

The table lists this clonotype with many counts. The chain recombines TRBV7-2 with TRBJ2-3; no clear D gene. Trimming left V 5 bases short and J 4 bases short, with 16 bases between. There are 15 residues in the CDR3. The germline V gene encodes CDR1 SGHTA and CDR2 FQGNSA. CDR3 bases: TGTGCCAGCAGCGAGCCTGGGATCCAACCAGATACGCAGTATTTT. This translates into CASSEPGIQPDTQYF.

The chain is built from TRBV5-1 and TRBJ2-4; TRBD2 is a possible D gene (6 bases). This CDR3 spans 14 amino acids. CDR1 is SGHRS and CDR2 is YFSETQ in the germline V gene. The V and J ends lost 0 bases and 9 bases respectively, with 13 bases between them. CDR3 residues: CASSLEAPGGIQYF. The CDR3 DNA reads TGCGCCAGCAGCTTGGAAGCTCCCGGGGGCATTCAGTACTTC.

This clonotype turned up a few times. The rearrangement uses TRBV11-2 and TRBJ2-1; TRBD1 is a possible D gene (6 bases). The CDR3 runs to 16 residues. V was shortened by 9 bases and J by 5 bases, with 23 bases between the two germline ends. The germline CDR1 and CDR2 sequences are SGHAT and FQNNGV. The CDR3 DNA reads TGTGCCAGTAGTATGACTTTCCGGGACACTCACAATGAGCAGTTCTTC. Encoded protein: CASSMTFRDTHNEQFF.

This clonotype was observed at least ten times. The CDR3 sequence: CASSLLTGGYNEQFF. CDR3 nucleotides: TGTGCCAGCAGCCTCCTTACCGGAGGATATAATGAGCAGTTCTTC. The genes are TRBV7-6 and TRBJ2-1, with D maybe TRBD2 (5 bases). This CDR3 is 15 amino acids long. Looked up from germline, CDR1 is SGHVS and CDR2 is FNYEAQ. Trimming cost V 5 bases and J 7 bases, with 18 bases left between them.

The chain uses TRBV28 and TRBJ1-4; D perhaps matches TRBD1 (5 bases). V was pared by 3 bases and J by 8 bases, with 13 bases between. Germline CDR1 is MDHEN and CDR2 is SYDVKM. The length of the CDR3 is 14 residues. The CDR3 protein is CASSLFREEEKLFF. CDR3 coding DNA: TGTGCCAGCAGTTTGTTCAGGGAGGAGGAAAAACTGTTTTTT.

This clonotype has ten or more counts. This chain connects TRBV29-1 to TRBJ2-3; 13 positions agree with TRBD2. This CDR3 comprises 17 residues. The J segment lost 1 base and the V segment lost 3 bases, leaving 7 bases of the junction unmatched. The germline V gene encodes CDR1 SQVTM and CDR2 ANQGSEA. CDR3 nucleotides: TGCAGCGTTGACCGTCTTACTAGCGGGAGGGGCACAGATACGCAGTATTTT. It yields the protein CSVDRLTSGRGTDTQYF.

In its sample, this clonotype was seen a few times. This chain links TRBV7-9 with TRBJ2-7; 7 nucleotides match TRBD1. The germline V gene encodes CDR1 SEHNR and CDR2 FQNEAQ (reference sequence). The length of the CDR3 is 16 residues. The J segment lost 0 bases and the V segment lost 4 bases, leaving 9 bases of the junction unmatched. CDR3 sequence reads: CASSSKGRDSSYEQYF. CDR3 DNA: TGTGCCAGCAGCTCCAAGGGCCGGGACAGCTCCTACGAGCAGTACTTC.

About this clonotype itself: It may be a read error: a sequence one base away is much more abundant. The genes are TRBV6-2 or TRBV6-3 and TRBJ2-1; no definite D call. Looked up from germline, CDR1 is MNHEY and CDR2 is SVGEGT. Trimming took off 5 bases at V and 5 bases at J, with 4 bases between the two ends. This CDR3 comprises 11 residues. For the CDR3, the DNA is TGTGCCAGCAGTGGGGACAATGAGCAGTTCTTC. Protein: CASSGDNEQFF.

This clonotype came up many times. This chain links TRBV6-2 or TRBV6-3 with TRBJ2-1, with a possible D match to TRBD1 (6 bases). Germline V gives CDR1 MNHEY, CDR2 SVGEGT. Trimming took off 8 bases at V and 1 base at J, with 12 bases between the two ends. The CDR3 runs to 14 residues. CDR3 in DNA: TGTGCCAGCCAAAACAGGGTTTCCTACAATGAGCAGTTCTTC. Translating gives CASQNRVSYNEQFF.

Ten or more counts support this clonotype. This chain joins TRBV27 and TRBJ1-3; D not resolved. CDR3 length: 14 amino acids. Trimming removed 4 bases from V and 2 bases from J, with 9 bases in between. Germline V gene lookup returns CDR1 MNHEY and CDR2 SMNVEV (reference sequence). In nucleotides, the CDR3 is TGTGCCAGCAGTTCCCTGGGGACTGGAAACACCATATATTTT. Translated, it gives CASSSLGTGNTIYF.

At least ten counts were recorded for this clonotype. The genes are TRBV7-9 and TRBJ2-5, with D uncertain. CDR3 length equals 14 residues. The V and J ends lost 1 base and 0 bases respectively, with 6 bases between them. Germline CDR1 SEHNR, CDR2 FQNEAQ (reference sequence). CDR3 residues: CASSLVPDQETQYF. The CDR3 DNA is TGTGCCAGCAGCTTAGTTCCCGACCAAGAGACCCAGTACTTC. Variable domain in full (rest from reference TRBV7-9 and TRBJ2-5): DTGVSQNPRHKITKRGQNVTFRCDPISEHNRLYWYRQTLGQGPEFLTYFQNEAQLEKSRLLSDRFSAERPKGSFSTLEIQRTEQGDSAMYLCASSLVPDQETQYFGPGTRLLVL.

This clonotype came up many times. The rearrangement uses TRBV28 and TRBJ1-2; TRBD1 matches at 7 bases. The CDR3 length is 14 residues. Germline CDR1 and CDR2: MDHEN and SYDVKM. The ends lost 0 bases at V and 3 bases at J; junction bases unmatched: 1. CDR3 in amino acids: CASSLWQGDYGYTF. In DNA, the CDR3 is TGTGCCAGCAGTTTATGGCAGGGGGACTATGGCTACACCTTC.

This clonotype was recorded many times. The chain couples TRBV12-3 or TRBV12-4 to TRBJ2-7, with D hard to call. Trimming pared 6 bases from V and 1 base from J, leaving 10 bases between. The CDR3 is made up of 13 amino acids. CDR3 region: CASRRSGSYEQYF. The CDR3 coding sequence is TGTGCCAGCAGGCGGAGTGGTTCCTACGAGCAGTACTTC.

This clonotype was seen at least ten times. The chain links TRBV12-5 to TRBJ2-1; 7 bases align to TRBD2. Germline-derived CDR1 and CDR2 are LGHNT and FRNRAP. The CDR3 is 14 residues long. Trimming took 4 bases from V and 3 from J; bases not matched to a gene: 3. Written as DNA, the CDR3 is TGTGCTAGTGGTTCCGGACTAGACTACAATGAGCAGTTCTTC. Amino acids: CASGSGLDYNEQFF.

Many counts were recorded for this clonotype. This chain links TRBV19 with TRBJ2-7; D is perhaps TRBD2 (5 bases). Germline CDR1 reads LNHDA; CDR2 reads SQIVND (reference sequence). The CDR3 consists of 17 residues. V dropped 6 bases and J dropped 1 base, with 22 bases sitting between them. CDR3 loop: CASSQRRRNGVSYEQYF. Written as DNA, the CDR3 is TGTGCCAGTAGCCAGCGTCGGAGGAACGGGGTTTCCTACGAGCAGTACTTC. Based on the CDR3 plus reference TRBV19 and TRBJ2-7, the full variable domain is DGGITQSPKYLFRKEGQNVTLSCEQNLNHDAMYWYRQDPGQGLRLIYYSQIVNDFQKGDIAEGYSVSREKKESFPLTVTSAQKNPTAFYLCASSQRRRNGVSYEQYFGPGTRLTVT.

The rearrangement uses TRBV19 and TRBJ1-5; 9 bases are shared with TRBD1. The CDR3 sequence is 16 residues long. V lost 6 bases, J lost 6 bases, and 12 bases stayed unmatched. Germline V gene lookup returns CDR1 LNHDA and CDR2 SQIVND (reference sequence). CDR3 in amino acids: CASSGGQGPFFQPQHF. CDR3 nucleotide sequence: TGTGCCAGTAGCGGGGGACAGGGCCCTTTCTTTCAGCCCCAGCATTTT.

The sample holds many counts of this clonotype. This chain joins TRBV12-3 or TRBV12-4 and TRBJ2-2; D uncertain. Deletions cut 3 bases from V and 6 bases from J, with 14 bases between. This CDR3 is 15 amino acids long. The DNA of the CDR3 is TGTGCCAGCAGTTTGTGGGAAAGCCTGGCCGGGGAGCTGTTTTTT. Protein: CASSLWESLAGELFF.

In this sample, this clonotype turned up many times. V and J are TRBV20-1 and TRBJ2-3; 10 bases are a match to TRBD2. V shed 4 bases, J shed 2 bases, and the junction held 12 bases outside the gene matches. The CDR3 is 17 residues long. CDR1 is DFQATT, CDR2 SNEGSKA, per germline (reference sequence). In nucleotides, the CDR3 is TGCAGTGCTACCATGGTAGCGGGAGGCCCTCACACAGATACGCAGTATTTT. Protein sequence: CSATMVAGGPHTDTQYF.

The chain has TRBV19 and TRBJ1-5; 10 bases fit TRBD1. The CDR3 loop spans 16 amino acids. The germline gives CDR1 LNHDA, CDR2 SQIVND (reference sequence). V was clipped by 3 bases and J by 3 bases; unmatched bases: 5. The chain's CDR3 is CASSITGTGVNQPQHF. DNA for the CDR3: TGTGCCAGTAGTATTACCGGGACAGGGGTCAATCAGCCCCAGCATTTT.

Many counts were recorded for this clonotype. The gene calls are TRBV29-1 and TRBJ2-7; possible D gene TRBD2, 5 bases. CDR1 SQVTM and CDR2 ANQGSEA come from the germline V gene. Deletions cut 4 bases from V and 1 base from J, with 11 bases between. The CDR3 consists of 13 residues. CDR3 nucleotide sequence: TGCAGCGTTGTTGGCGGGTTATCCTACGAGCAGTACTTC. Its translation: CSVVGGLSYEQYF.